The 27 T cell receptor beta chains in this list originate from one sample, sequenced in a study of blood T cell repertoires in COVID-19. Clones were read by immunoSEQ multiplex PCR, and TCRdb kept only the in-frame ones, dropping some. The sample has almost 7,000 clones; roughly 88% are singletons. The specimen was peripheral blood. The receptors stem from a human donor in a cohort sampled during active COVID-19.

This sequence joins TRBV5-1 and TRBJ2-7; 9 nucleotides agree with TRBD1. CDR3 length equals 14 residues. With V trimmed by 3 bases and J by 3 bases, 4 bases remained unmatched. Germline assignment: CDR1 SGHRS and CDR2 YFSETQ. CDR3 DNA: TGCGCCAGCAGCTGGGACAGGGATTACTACGAGCAGTACTTC. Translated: CASSWDRDYYEQYF.

The CDR3 reads CASSPPTGGYNEQYF. CDR3 in DNA: TGTGCCAGCTCACCACCCACTGGGGGGTATAACGAGCAGTACTTC. The J gene is TRBJ2-7, the V gene TRBV18, with TRBD2 as a possible D gene (6 bases). The ends were cut back, 0 bases at V and 5 bases at J, with 14 bases in the middle. The CDR3 runs 15 residues. Germline lookup yields CDR1 KGHSH and CDR2 LQKENI.

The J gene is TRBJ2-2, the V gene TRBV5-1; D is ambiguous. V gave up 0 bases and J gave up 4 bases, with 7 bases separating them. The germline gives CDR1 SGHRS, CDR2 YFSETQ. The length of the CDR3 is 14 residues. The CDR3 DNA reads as TGCGCCAGCAGCTTGGCGCAGGTCACCGGGGAGCTGTTTTTT. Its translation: CASSLAQVTGELFF.

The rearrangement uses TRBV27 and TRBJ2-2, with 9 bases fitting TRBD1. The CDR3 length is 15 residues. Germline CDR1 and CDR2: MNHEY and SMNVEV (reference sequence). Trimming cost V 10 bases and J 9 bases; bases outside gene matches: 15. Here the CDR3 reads CANPSGTGTPWELFF. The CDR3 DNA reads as TGTGCCAACCCTTCCGGGACAGGGACACCGTGGGAGCTGTTTTTT.

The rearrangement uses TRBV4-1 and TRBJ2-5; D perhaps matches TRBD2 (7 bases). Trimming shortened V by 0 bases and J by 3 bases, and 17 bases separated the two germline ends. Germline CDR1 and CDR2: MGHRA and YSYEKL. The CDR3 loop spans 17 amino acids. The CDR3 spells CASSQDLGGGRKETQYF. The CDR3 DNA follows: TGCGCCAGCAGCCAAGATCTGGGCGGGGGCCGGAAAGAGACCCAGTACTTC.

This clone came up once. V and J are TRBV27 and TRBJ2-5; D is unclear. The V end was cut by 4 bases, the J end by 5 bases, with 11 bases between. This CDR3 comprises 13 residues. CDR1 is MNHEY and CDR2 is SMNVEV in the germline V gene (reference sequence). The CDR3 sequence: CASSSPQKETQYF. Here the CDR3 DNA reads TGTGCCAGCAGTTCGCCGCAGAAGGAGACCCAGTACTTC.

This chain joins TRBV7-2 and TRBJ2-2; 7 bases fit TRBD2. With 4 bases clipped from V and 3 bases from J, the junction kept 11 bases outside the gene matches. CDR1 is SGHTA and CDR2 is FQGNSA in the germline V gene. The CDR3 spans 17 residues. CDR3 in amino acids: CASSSPPGGRYTGELFF. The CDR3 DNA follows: TGTGCCAGCAGCTCACCTCCGGGGGGTCGGTACACCGGGGAGCTGTTTTTT. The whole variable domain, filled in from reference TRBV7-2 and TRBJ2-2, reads GAGVSQSPSNKVTEKGKDVELRCDPISGHTALYWYRQSLGQGLEFLIYFQGNSAPDKSGLPSDRFSAERTGGSVSTLTIQRTQQEDSAVYLCASSSPPGGRYTGELFFGEGSRLTVL.

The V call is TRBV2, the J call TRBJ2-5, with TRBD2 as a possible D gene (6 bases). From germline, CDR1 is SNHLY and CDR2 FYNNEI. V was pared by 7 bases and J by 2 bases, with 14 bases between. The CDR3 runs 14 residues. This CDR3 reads CASTLAGTQETQYF. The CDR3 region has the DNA TGTGCCAGCACCCTCGCCGGGACTCAAGAGACCCAGTACTTC.

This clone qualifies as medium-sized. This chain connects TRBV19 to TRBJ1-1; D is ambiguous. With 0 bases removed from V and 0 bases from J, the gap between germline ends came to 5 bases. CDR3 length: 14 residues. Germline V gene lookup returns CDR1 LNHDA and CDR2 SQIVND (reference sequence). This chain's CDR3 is CASSIDSVNTEAFF. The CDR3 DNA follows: TGTGCCAGTAGTATAGACAGCGTGAACACTGAAGCTTTCTTT.

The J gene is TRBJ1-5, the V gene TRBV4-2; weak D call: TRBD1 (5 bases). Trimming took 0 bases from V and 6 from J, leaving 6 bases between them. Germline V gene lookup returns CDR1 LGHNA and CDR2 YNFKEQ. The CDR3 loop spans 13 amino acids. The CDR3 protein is CASSQDRGQPQHF. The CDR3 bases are TGTGCCAGCAGCCAAGATAGGGGTCAGCCCCAGCATTTT.

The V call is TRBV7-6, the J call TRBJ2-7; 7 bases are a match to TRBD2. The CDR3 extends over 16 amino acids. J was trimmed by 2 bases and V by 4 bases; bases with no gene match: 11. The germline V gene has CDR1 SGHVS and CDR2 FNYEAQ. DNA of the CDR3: TGTGCCAGCAGCTCCGGACTAGAGGATCAAACCTACGAGCAGTACTTC. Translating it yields CASSSGLEDQTYEQYF.

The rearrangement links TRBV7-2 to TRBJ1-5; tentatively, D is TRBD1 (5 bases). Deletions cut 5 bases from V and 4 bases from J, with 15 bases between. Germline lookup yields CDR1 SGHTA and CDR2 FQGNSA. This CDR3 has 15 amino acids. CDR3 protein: CASSLGHTWNQPQHF. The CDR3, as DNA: TGTGCCAGCAGCCTAGGACACACTTGGAATCAGCCCCAGCATTTT.

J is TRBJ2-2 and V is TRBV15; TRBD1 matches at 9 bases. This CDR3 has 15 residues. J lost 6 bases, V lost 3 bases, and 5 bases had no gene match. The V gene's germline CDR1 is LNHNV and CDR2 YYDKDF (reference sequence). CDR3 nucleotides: TGTGCCACCAGCAGGCCCGGGACAGGGTCCGGGGAGCTGTTTTTT. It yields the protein CATSRPGTGSGELFF.

Here the CDR3 reads CASSLGLAGTYEQYF. The CDR3 nucleotides read TGCGCCAGCAGCTTGGGACTAGCGGGGACCTACGAGCAGTACTTC. The chain is built from TRBV5-1 and TRBJ2-7; TRBD2 matches 11 bases. The V gene end was trimmed by 0 bases and the J gene end by 2 bases; junction bases not matched to a gene: 1. From germline, CDR1 is SGHRS and CDR2 YFSETQ. The CDR3 spans 15 residues. Full variable domain (missing parts from reference TRBV5-1 and TRBJ2-7): KAGVTQTPRYLIKTRGQQVTLSCSPISGHRSVSWYQQTPGQGLQFLFEYFSETQRNKGNFPGRFSGRQFSNSRSEMNVSTLELGDSALYLCASSLGLAGTYEQYFGPGTRLTVT.

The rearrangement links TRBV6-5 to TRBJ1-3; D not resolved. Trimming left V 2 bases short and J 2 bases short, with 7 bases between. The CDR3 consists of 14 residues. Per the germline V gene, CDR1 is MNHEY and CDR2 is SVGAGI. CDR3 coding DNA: TGTGCCAGCAGTTACAGTGGGCCTGGAAACACCATATATTTT. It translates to CASSYSGPGNTIYF.

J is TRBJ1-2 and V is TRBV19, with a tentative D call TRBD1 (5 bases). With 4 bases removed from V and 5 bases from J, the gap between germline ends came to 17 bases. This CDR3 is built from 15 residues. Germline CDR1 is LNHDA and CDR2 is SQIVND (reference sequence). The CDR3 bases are TGTGCCAGTAGTAGCGGGGCCGGGCCGATTTATGGCTACACCTTC. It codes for CASSSGAGPIYGYTF.

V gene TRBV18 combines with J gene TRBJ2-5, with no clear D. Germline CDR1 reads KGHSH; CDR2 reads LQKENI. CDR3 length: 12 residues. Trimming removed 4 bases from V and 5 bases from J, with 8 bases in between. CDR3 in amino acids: CASSQMRETQYF. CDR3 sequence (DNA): TGTGCCAGCTCACAGATGAGGGAGACCCAGTACTTC.

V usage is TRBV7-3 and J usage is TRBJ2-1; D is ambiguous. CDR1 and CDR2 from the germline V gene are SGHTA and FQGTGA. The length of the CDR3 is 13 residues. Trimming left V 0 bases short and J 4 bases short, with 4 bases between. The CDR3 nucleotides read TGTGCCAGCAGCTTAACTAGTTACAATGAGCAGTTCTTC. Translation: CASSLTSYNEQFF. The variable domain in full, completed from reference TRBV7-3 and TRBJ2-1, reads GAGVSQTPSNKVTEKGKYVELRCDPISGHTALYWYRQSLGQGPEFLIYFQGTGAADDSGLPNDRFFAVRPEGSVSTLKIQRTERGDSAVYLCASSLTSYNEQFFGPGTRLTVL.

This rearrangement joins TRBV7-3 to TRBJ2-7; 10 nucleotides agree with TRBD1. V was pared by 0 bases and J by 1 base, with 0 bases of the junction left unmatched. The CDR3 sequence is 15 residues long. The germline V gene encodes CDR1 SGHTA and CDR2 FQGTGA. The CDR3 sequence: CASSLTGQGSYEQYF. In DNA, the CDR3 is TGTGCCAGCAGCTTAACGGGACAGGGGTCCTACGAGCAGTACTTC.

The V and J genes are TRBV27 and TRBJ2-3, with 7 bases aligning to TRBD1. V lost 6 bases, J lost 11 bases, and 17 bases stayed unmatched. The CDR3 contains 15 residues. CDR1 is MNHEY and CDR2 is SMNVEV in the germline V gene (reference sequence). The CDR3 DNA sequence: TGTGCCAGCAGCCCGAAGGAGAGGGGGCAAACGGGGCAGTATTTT. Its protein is CASSPKERGQTGQYF.

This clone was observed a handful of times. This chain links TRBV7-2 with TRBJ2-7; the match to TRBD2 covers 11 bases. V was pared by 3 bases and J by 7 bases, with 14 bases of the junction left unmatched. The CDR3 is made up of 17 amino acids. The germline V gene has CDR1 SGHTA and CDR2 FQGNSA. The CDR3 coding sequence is TGTGCCAGCAGCTTCCCCCTTAGCGGGAGGGCTACGGGAGAGCAGTACTTC. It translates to CASSFPLSGRATGEQYF.

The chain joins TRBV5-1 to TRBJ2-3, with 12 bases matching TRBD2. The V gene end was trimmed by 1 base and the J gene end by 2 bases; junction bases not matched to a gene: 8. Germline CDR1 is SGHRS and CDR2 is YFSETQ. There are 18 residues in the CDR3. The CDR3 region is CASSLLLAGGSNTDTQYF. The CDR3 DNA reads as TGCGCCAGCAGCTTGTTACTAGCGGGGGGCTCTAACACAGATACGCAGTATTTT.

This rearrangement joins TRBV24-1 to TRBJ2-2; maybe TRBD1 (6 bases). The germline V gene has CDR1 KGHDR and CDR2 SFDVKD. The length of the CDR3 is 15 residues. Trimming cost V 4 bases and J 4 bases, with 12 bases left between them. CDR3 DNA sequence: TGTGCCACCAGTGAGGCCGGGACACCCACCGGGGAGCTGTTTTTT. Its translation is CATSEAGTPTGELFF.

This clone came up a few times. CDR3 residues: CAIETSGYEQYF. Here the CDR3 DNA reads TGTGCCATCGAGACTAGCGGCTACGAGCAGTACTTC. J is TRBJ2-7 and V is TRBV24-1, with 9 bases lining up with TRBD2. The CDR3 spans 12 residues. The germline V gene encodes CDR1 KGHDR and CDR2 SFDVKD. V was pared by 11 bases and J by 3 bases, with 4 bases of the junction left unmatched.

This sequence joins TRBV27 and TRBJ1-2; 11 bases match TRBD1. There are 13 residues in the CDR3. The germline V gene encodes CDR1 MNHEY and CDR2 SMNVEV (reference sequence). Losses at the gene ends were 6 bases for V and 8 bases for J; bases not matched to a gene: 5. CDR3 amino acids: CASREGQGGGYTF. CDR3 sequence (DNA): TGTGCCAGCAGGGAGGGACAGGGGGGCGGCTACACCTTC.

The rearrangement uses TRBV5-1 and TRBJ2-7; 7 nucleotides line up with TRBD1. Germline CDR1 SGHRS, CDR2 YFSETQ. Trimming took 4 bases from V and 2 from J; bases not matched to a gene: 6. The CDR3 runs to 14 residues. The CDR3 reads CASSDRVTAYEQYF. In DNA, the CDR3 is TGCGCCAGCAGCGACAGGGTTACAGCCTACGAGCAGTACTTC.

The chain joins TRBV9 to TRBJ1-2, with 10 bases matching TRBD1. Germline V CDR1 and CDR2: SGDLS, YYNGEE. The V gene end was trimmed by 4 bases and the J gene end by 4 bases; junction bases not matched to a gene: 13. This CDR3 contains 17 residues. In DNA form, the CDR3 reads TGTGCCAGCAGCCGGGGACAGGGGACATCACTGATCTATGGCTACACCTTC. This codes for CASSRGQGTSLIYGYTF. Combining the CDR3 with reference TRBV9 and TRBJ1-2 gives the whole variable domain DSGVTQTPKHLITATGQRVTLRCSPRSGDLSVYWYQQSLDQGLQFLIQYYNGEERAKGNILERFSAQQFPDLHSELNLSSLELGDSALYFCASSRGQGTSLIYGYTFGSGTRLTVV.